The T cell receptor (beta chain) described here comes from a study of T cell responses to AZD1222 COVID-19 vaccine. Here immunoSEQ multiplex PCR was the method, and the copy in TCRdb shows in-frame clones only, minus some. Of approximately 26,000 clones detected, 89% appear once; the ten largest clones hold about 1.2%. Study findings and constraints: Variant regions that are unmutated are reportedly the target of nearly half of spike-specific TCRs.

As concerns this clone: The antigen remains undetermined.

The CDR3 is made up of 16 amino acids. J lost 2 bases, V lost 4 bases, and 8 bases had no gene match. From germline, CDR1 is LGHNA and CDR2 YSLEER. The material sequenced was peripheral blood, taken on day 0 of AZD1222 vaccination. This sequence was found in an adult in good health. This chain connects TRBV4-3 to TRBJ2-1; 7 bases agree with TRBD2. The CDR3 reads CASSLVGSGAYNEQFF. CDR3 DNA sequence: TGCGCCAGCAGCCTCGTAGGCAGCGGGGCCTACAATGAGCAGTTCTTC.